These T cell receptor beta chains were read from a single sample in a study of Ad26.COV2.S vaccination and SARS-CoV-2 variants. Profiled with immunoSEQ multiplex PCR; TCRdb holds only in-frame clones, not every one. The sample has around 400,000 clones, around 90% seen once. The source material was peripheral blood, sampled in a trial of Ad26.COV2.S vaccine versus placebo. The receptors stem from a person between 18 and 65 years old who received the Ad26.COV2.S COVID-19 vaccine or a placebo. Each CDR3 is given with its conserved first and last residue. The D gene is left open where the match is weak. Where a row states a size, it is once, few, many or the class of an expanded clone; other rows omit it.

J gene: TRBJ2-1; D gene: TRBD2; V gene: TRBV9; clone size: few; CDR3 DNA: TGTGCCAGCAGCGTAGTCAGCGGGAGATACAATGAGCAGTTCTTC; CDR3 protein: CASSVVSGRYNEQFF
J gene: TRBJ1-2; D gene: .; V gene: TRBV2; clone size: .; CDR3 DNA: TGTGCCAGCAGTGAAAGGCCCTACTATGGCTACACCTTC; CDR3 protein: CASSERPYYGYTF
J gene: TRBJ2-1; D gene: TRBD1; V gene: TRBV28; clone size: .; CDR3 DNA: TGTGCCAGCAGCCTCCCCCGGACAGGGGCTTACAATGAGCAGTTCTTC; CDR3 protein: CASSLPRTGAYNEQFF
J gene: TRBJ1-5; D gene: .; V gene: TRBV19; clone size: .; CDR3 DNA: TGTGCCAGTAGTATAAGGCAGCATAGCAATCAGCCCCAGCATTTT; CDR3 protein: CASSIRQHSNQPQHF
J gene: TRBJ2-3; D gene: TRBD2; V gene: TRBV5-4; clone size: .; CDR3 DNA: TGTGCCAGCACCCTGGGACTAAGCGGGAGGCCCCAAACAGATACGCAGTATTTT; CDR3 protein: CASTLGLSGRPQTDTQYF
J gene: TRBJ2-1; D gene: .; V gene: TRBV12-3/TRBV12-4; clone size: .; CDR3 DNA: TGTGCCAGCAGACAGGGCTCCTACAATGAGCAGTTCTTC; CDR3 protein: CASRQGSYNEQFF
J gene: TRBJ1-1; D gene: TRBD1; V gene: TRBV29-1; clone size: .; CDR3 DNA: TGCAGCGTTGAATTGCAGGGGGATGAAGCTTTCTTT; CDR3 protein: CSVELQGDEAFF
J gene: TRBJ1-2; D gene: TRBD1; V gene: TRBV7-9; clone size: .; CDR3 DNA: TGTGCCAGCAGAACCGGGACAGGGACCATTTCAGGGGGCTACACCTTC; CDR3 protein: CASRTGTGTISGGYTF
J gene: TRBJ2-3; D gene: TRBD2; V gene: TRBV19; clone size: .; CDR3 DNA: TGTGCCAGTAGTAGGTTCATAGCGGGTGGAGGGAATACGCAGTATTTT; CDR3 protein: CASSRFIAGGGNTQYF
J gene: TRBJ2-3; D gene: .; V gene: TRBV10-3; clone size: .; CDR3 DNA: TGTGCCATCAGTGAGTCGAGGAGGTCACGAGGAAGCACAGATACGCAGTATTTT; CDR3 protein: CAISESRRSRGSTDTQYF
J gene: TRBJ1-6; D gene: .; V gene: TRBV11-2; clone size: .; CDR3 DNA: TGTGCCAGCAGCTTTTTTGAGGGAAAGGGGTCACCCCTCCACTTT; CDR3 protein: CASSFFEGKGSPLHF
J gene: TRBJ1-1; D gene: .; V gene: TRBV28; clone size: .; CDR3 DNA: TGTGCCAGCTCTCAAGGGGGAAACACTGAAGCTTTCTTT; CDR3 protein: CASSQGGNTEAFF
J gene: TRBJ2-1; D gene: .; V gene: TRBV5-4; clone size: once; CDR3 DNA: TGTGCCAGCAGCTCTGACAGCCACAATGAGCAGTTCTTC; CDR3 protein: CASSSDSHNEQFF
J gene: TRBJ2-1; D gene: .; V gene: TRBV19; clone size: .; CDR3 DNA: TGTGCCAGTAGTATTTTCCGTAGCTCCTACAATGAGCAGTTCTTC; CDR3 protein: CASSIFRSSYNEQFF
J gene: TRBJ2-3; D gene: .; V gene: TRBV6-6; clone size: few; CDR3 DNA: TGTGCCAGCACATGGAGGGGTACAGATACGCAGTATTTT; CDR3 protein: CASTWRGTDTQYF
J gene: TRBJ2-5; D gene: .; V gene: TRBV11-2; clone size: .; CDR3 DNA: TGTGCCAGCAGCTTAGGTGGGTCTAGGGAGACCCAGTACTTC; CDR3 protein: CASSLGGSRETQYF
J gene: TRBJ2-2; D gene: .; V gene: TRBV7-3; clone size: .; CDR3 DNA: TGTGCCAGCAGCCCTTATATTGAACAGAGAACTCCGAACACCGGGGAGCTGTTTTTT; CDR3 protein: CASSPYIEQRTPNTGELFF
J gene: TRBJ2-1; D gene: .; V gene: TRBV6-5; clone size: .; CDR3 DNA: TGTGCCAGCAGTCCGACCCGAGAATTCTACAATGAGCAGTTCTTC; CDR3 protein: CASSPTREFYNEQFF
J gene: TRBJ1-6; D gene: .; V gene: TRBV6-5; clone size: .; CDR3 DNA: TGTGCCAGCAGTTACTCGGCAGGGGCTTATAATTCACCCCTCCACTTT; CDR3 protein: CASSYSAGAYNSPLHF
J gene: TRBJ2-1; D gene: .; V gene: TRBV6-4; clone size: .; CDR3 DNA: TGTGCCAGCAGTGTTTCAGCTGACAATTTTTACAATGAGCAGTTCTTC; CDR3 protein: CASSVSADNFYNEQFF
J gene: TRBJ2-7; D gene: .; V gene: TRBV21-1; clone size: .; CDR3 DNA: TGTGCCAGCAGCAACAAGGTAACTAGCGGAGACGAGCAGTACTTC; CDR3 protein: CASSNKVTSGDEQYF
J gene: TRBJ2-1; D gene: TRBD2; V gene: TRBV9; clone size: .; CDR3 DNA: TGTGCCAGCAGCGTAGCTGGGACTAGCGGGATGGATGAGCAGTTCTTC; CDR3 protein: CASSVAGTSGMDEQFF
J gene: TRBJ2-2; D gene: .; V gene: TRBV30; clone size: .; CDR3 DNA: TGTGCCGGAACCCGCACCGGGGAGCTGTTTTTT; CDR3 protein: CAGTRTGELFF
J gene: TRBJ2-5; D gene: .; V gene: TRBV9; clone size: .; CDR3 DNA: TGTGCCAGCAGCGTAGCTCCCCAGGAGACCCAGTACTTC; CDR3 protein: CASSVAPQETQYF
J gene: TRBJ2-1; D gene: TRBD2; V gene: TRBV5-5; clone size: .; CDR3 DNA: TGTGCCAGCAGCTTGGTACTAGCGGTCTCCTACAATGAGCAGTTCTTC; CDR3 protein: CASSLVLAVSYNEQFF
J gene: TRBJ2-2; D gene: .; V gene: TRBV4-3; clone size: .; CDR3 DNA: TGCGCCAGCAGCCAAGAACGTCTAGTTAGGGCCGGGGAGCTGTTTTTT; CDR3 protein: CASSQERLVRAGELFF
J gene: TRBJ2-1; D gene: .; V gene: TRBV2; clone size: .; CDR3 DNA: TGTGCCAGCAGCCTAAGGGGGCAGTTCTTC; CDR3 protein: CASSLRGQFF
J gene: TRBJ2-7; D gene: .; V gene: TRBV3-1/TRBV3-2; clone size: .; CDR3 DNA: TGTGCCAGCAGCCAAGTCGACTTTCCCTACGAGCAGTACTTC; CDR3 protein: CASSQVDFPYEQYF
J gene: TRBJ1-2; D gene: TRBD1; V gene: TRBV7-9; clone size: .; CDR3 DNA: TGTGCCAGCAGCCAGGACAGGTTGCTCGGCTACACCTTC; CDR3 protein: CASSQDRLLGYTF
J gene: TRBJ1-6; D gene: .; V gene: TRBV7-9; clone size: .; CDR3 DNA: TGTGCCAGCAGACCCCCAGGGGAATATAATTCACCCCTCCACTTT; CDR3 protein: CASRPPGEYNSPLHF
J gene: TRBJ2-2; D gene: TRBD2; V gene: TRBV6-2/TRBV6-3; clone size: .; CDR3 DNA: TGTGCCAGCAGCCAATCACTAGCGGGATATACCGGGGAGCTGTTTTTT; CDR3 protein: CASSQSLAGYTGELFF
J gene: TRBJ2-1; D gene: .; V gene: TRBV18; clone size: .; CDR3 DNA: TGTGCCAGCTCACCAAGACAGGTCTACAATGAGCAGTTCTTC; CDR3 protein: CASSPRQVYNEQFF
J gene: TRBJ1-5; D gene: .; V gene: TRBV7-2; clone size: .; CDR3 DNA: TGTGCCAGCAGCTTAGCTCCCCAAAGTCAGCCCCAGCATTTT; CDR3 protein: CASSLAPQSQPQHF
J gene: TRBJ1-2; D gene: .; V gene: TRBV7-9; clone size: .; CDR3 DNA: TGTGCCAGCAGCTTAATAACCGGTGGGAATGGCTACACCTTC; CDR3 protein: CASSLITGGNGYTF
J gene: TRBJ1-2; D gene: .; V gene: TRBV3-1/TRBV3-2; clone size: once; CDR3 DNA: TGTGCCAGCAGCCATCCAGGGGTTAAATTAGGTGGCTACACCTTC; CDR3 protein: CASSHPGVKLGGYTF
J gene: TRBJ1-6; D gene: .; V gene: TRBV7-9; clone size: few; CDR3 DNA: TGTGCCAGCAGCTTACAGAATTCACCCCTCCACTTT; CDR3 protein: CASSLQNSPLHF
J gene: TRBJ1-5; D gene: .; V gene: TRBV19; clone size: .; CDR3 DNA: TGTGCCAGTAGTTACGGAGGACAGCATAGCAATCAGCCCCAGCATTTT; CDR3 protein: CASSYGGQHSNQPQHF
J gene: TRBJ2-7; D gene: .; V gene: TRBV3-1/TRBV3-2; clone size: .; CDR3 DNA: TGTGCCAGCAGCCTCCCTTCCAGGACACGAAGCTCCTACGAGCAGTACTTC; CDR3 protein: CASSLPSRTRSSYEQYF
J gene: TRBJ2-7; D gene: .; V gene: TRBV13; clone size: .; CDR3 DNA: TGTGCCAGCAGCTTCCAGGGAACCTACGAGCAGTACTTC; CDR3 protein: CASSFQGTYEQYF
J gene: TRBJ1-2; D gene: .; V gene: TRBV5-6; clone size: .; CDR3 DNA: TGTGCCAGCAGCTTGCGAAGGGTGGTTAATGATGGCTACACCTTC; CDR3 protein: CASSLRRVVNDGYTF
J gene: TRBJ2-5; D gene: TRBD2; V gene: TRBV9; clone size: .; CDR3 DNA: TGTGCCAGCAGCAAAACTAGCGGGAGGGCCTCCGAGACCCAGTACTTC; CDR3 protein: CASSKTSGRASETQYF
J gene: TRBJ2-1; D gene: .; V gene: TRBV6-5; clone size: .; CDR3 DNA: TGTGCCAGCAGCCCGGGGGATGAGCAGTTCTTC; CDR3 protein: CASSPGDEQFF
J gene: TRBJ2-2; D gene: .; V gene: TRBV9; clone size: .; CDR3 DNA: TGTGCCAGCAGCAACCGGGATATTAACACCGGGGAGCTGTTTTTT; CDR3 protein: CASSNRDINTGELFF
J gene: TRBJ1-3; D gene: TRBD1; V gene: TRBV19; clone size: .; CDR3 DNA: TGTGCCAGTAGCCATGCGGGACAGGGTACCTCTGGAAACACCATATATTTT; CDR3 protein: CASSHAGQGTSGNTIYF
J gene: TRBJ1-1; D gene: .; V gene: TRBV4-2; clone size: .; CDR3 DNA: TGTGCCAGCAGCCAAGACGCCGGACGGAACACTGAAGCTTTCTTT; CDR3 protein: CASSQDAGRNTEAFF
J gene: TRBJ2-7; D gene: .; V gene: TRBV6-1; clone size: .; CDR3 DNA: TGTGCCAGCAGTGAAGGGTACCCCTACGAGCAGTACTTC; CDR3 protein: CASSEGYPYEQYF
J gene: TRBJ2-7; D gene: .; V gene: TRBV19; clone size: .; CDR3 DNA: TGTGCCAGTAGTATTAACGCACACCCTTCCTACGAGCAGTACTTC; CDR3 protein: CASSINAHPSYEQYF
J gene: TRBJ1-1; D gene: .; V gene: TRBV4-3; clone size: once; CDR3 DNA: TGCGCCAGCAGCCAAGATTCACGACAGCTGGGGACTGAAGCTTTCTTT; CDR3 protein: CASSQDSRQLGTEAFF
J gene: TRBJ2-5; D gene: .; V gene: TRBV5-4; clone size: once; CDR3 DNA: TGTGCCAGCAGCTTATTTGTGGGGGAAGAGACCCAGTACTTC; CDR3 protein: CASSLFVGEETQYF
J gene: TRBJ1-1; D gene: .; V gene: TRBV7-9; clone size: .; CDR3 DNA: TGTGCCAGCAGCTTGACGCACACTGAAGCTTTCTTT; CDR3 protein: CASSLTHTEAFF